These 16 T cell receptor beta chains were sequenced from one sample in a study of T cell responses to AZD1222 COVID-19 vaccine. The table came from immunoSEQ multiplex PCR; TCRdb's copy has only in-frame clones and leaves some out. The sample lists 95,000 to 150,000 clones, approximately 90% occurring once. The sample here was peripheral blood, taken on day 0 of AZD1222 vaccination. These receptor sequences come from an adult in good health.

V gene TRBV5-6 combines with J gene TRBJ2-6; D not certain. Germline V CDR1 and CDR2: SGHDT, YYEEEE. The CDR3 is 16 amino acids. Trimming stripped 5 bases from V and 0 bases from J, with 12 bases between. CDR3 sequence (DNA): TGTGCCAGCAGTCGGCGGATCAACTCTGGGGCCAACGTCCTGACTTTC. This translates into CASSRRINSGANVLTF. The whole variable domain, filled in from reference TRBV5-6 and TRBJ2-6, reads DAGVTQSPTHLIKTRGQQVTLRCSPKSGHDTVSWYQQALGQGPQFIFQYYEEEERQRGNFPDRFSGHQFPNYSSELNVNALLLGDSALYLCASSRRINSGANVLTFGAGSRLTVL.

The chain couples TRBV5-6 to TRBJ2-5; 14 nucleotides align to TRBD2. The CDR3 runs 18 residues. The trim removed 0 bases at V and 3 bases at J, leaving 7 bases unmatched. CDR1 is SGHDT and CDR2 is YYEEEE in the germline V gene. Here the CDR3 reads CASSLAGLAGVHEETQYF. In nucleotides, the CDR3 is TGTGCCAGCAGCTTGGCGGGACTAGCGGGAGTCCATGAAGAGACCCAGTACTTC.

The V and J genes are TRBV20-1 and TRBJ1-4; D unresolved. Germline CDR1 reads DFQATT; CDR2 reads SNEGSKA (reference sequence). The CDR3 is made up of 11 amino acids. Here the CDR3 reads CSLFKMQKLFF. CDR3 coding DNA: TGCAGCCTATTTAAGATGCAGAAACTGTTTTTT.

The chain recombines TRBV12-3 or TRBV12-4 with TRBJ2-7; D gene unclear. The CDR3 runs to 13 residues. Trimming shortened V by 3 bases and J by 3 bases, and 9 bases separated the two germline ends. CDR3 sequence reads: CASSFGHIYEQYF. For the CDR3, the DNA is TGTGCCAGCAGTTTCGGCCATATCTACGAGCAGTACTTC.

The genes are TRBV19 and TRBJ2-2, with D tentatively TRBD2 (5 bases). The CDR3 runs 15 residues. From germline, CDR1 is LNHDA and CDR2 SQIVND (reference sequence). The V and J ends lost 5 bases and 3 bases respectively, with 13 bases between them. The CDR3 is CASSGNTGYTGELFF. The CDR3 DNA follows: TGTGCCAGTAGTGGAAATACGGGGTACACCGGGGAGCTGTTTTTT.

The chain carries TRBV7-6 and TRBJ2-3; 8 positions agree with TRBD1. Germline CDR1 SGHVS, CDR2 FNYEAQ. The length of the CDR3 is 17 residues. The J segment lost 1 base and the V segment lost 5 bases, leaving 11 bases of the junction unmatched. For the CDR3, the DNA is TGTGCCAGCAGCCTATATCCTCCGGGACAGGGCACAGATACGCAGTATTTT. This codes for CASSLYPPGQGTDTQYF.

The genes are TRBV2 and TRBJ1-5; tentative D call: TRBD1 (5 bases). Germline V lookup: CDR1 SNHLY, CDR2 FYNNEI. Trimming removed 4 bases at V and 7 bases at J, with 11 bases between. This CDR3 is built from 13 residues. The CDR3 sequence is CASSGSGFQPQHF. As DNA, the CDR3 is TGTGCCAGCAGTGGATCAGGGTTCCAGCCCCAGCATTTT.

The chain carries TRBV5-4 and TRBJ1-4; TRBD1 is a possible D gene (5 bases). CDR1 and CDR2 from the germline V gene are SGHNT and YYREEE (reference sequence). Trimming left V 1 base short and J 7 bases short, with 11 bases between. This CDR3 has 14 amino acids. CDR3 nucleotides: TGTGCCAGCAGCTTGATGGGGGTTGGTGAAAAACTGTTTTTT. Its translation is CASSLMGVGEKLFF.

CDR3 DNA: TGCGCCAGCAGCTTGGCCCGGACTAGCTATTACAATGAGCAGTTCTTC. Protein product: CASSLARTSYYNEQFF. The chain couples TRBV5-1 to TRBJ2-1; TRBD2 matches at 8 bases. The V segment lost 0 bases and the J segment 4 bases; nucleotides outside the gene matches: 6. Looked up from germline, CDR1 is SGHRS and CDR2 is YFSETQ. CDR3 length: 16 residues.

The chain couples TRBV19 to TRBJ2-5; maybe TRBD1 (6 bases). Germline V lookup: CDR1 LNHDA, CDR2 SQIVND (reference sequence). CDR3 size: 16 residues. V lost 2 bases and J 4 bases, leaving 17 bases between the germline ends. The CDR3 region is CASSILGRGIRETQYF. CDR3 sequence (DNA): TGTGCCAGTAGTATATTGGGCAGGGGAATAAGAGAGACCCAGTACTTC.

This clone was found a few times. The rearrangement links TRBV6-1 to TRBJ2-2, with unresolved D. The CDR3 is made up of 14 amino acids. Trimming cost V 3 bases and J 4 bases, with 9 bases left between them. Per the germline V gene, CDR1 is MNHNS and CDR2 is SASEGT. CDR3 bases: TGTGCCAGCAGTGAGTGGTCATCCACCGGGGAGCTGTTTTTT. As protein: CASSEWSSTGELFF.

The genes are TRBV28 and TRBJ2-7, with 11 bases that match TRBD2. V lost 4 bases, J lost 2 bases, and 16 bases stayed unmatched. CDR3 length equals 19 residues. Per germline, CDR1 MDHEN and CDR2 SYDVKM. The chain's CDR3 is CASSSFHPTSGRSTYEQYF. CDR3 nucleotides: TGTGCCAGCAGTTCCTTCCATCCCACTAGCGGGAGATCGACCTACGAGCAGTACTTC.

The rearrangement links TRBV4-1 to TRBJ2-3; possibly TRBD2 for D (5 bases). Trimming left V 0 bases short and J 4 bases short, with 17 bases between. CDR3 size: 17 residues. Germline V gene lookup returns CDR1 MGHRA and CDR2 YSYEKL. This chain's CDR3 is CASSQDQGGVSSDTQYF. CDR3 in DNA: TGCGCCAGCAGCCAAGATCAAGGAGGAGTTTCATCAGATACGCAGTATTTT.

The rearrangement links TRBV18 to TRBJ2-7, with no clear D. Germline lookup yields CDR1 KGHSH and CDR2 LQKENI. The CDR3 extends over 13 amino acids. With 2 bases removed from V and 11 bases from J, the gap between germline ends came to 16 bases. CDR3 DNA: TGTGCCAGCTCACCAGCGACAACGGCCGAAGAGTACTTC. Its translation: CASSPATTAEEYF.

This chain uses TRBV3-1 (or the pseudogene TRBV3-2) with TRBJ1-1, with a tentative D call TRBD1 (6 bases). The CDR3 has 15 amino acids. In germline, CDR1 is LGHDT, CDR2 YNNKEL (reference sequence). Trimming stripped 1 base from V and 6 bases from J, with 15 bases between. The CDR3 nucleotides read TGTGCCAGCAGCCAAGCTTCGGGGGCCCAGCCTGAAGCTTTCTTT. Amino acids: CASSQASGAQPEAFF.

The chain recombines TRBV19 with TRBJ1-2; D remains ambiguous. Per the germline V gene, CDR1 is LNHDA and CDR2 is SQIVND (reference sequence). The V end lost 0 bases, the J end lost 1 base, and 9 bases lay between the germline ends. The CDR3 consists of 15 residues. The chain's CDR3 is CASSIDRGVNYGYTF. CDR3 coding DNA: TGTGCCAGTAGTATAGACCGGGGAGTTAACTATGGCTACACCTTC.